This T cell receptor beta chain stems from a study of Tregs in tolerant kidney transplant recipients (dated 2019 in TCRdb). Notes on the research overall: The study applied TCRbeta sequencing to find donor-specific regulatory T cells before combined kidney and bone marrow transplantation and then followed those same cells after transplant. TCRbeta repertoire sequencing was used in a few healthy controls to compare several ways of expanding Tregs specific for an allogeneic donor. The full study reports these points: Expanding Tregs with activated donor B cells appeared to identify the most biologically relevant and donor-specific TCRbeta repertoire. Because the study included only a small number of patients, the results must be confirmed in larger populations and under other immunosuppression protocols. Although technical replication error seemed to be minimal, the question of biological reproducibility was not addressed directly.

Thawed PBMCs were FACS-sorted into unstimulated Tregs (CD4+CD25+CD127-), CD4+ non-Tregs (CD4+CD25-), CD4 cells and CD8 cells. Prior to Treg sorting, thawed PBMCs were rested overnight with 200 IU/ml IL-2 at 37 degrees C. Healthy control blood was obtained either as purchased buffy coats or from healthy volunteers. Healthy control blood was processed by Ficoll density gradient to PBMCs and cryopreserved; patient PBMCs were collected before and after transplant. V is reduced by 3 bases and J by 9 bases, leaving a spacing of 9 bases between them. From the cysteine through the phenylalanine, the CDR3 covers 12 amino acids. The sequence is cut down to CDR3 DNA, 36 bases in frame from base 1. For CDR1 and CDR2, the germline V gene lists SGHDT and YYEEEE. Genomic DNA was extracted from sorted cells with the QIAGEN DNeasy Blood and Tissue Kit for TCRbeta CDR3 sequencing. Through immunoSEQ, high-throughput TCRbeta CDR3 sequencing was done commercially, including PCR amplification with internal controls and bias correction. Concerning the study's data processing: A unique productive TCRbeta sequence was defined by the CDR3 nucleotide sequence when primers matched, and otherwise by the CDR3 amino acid sequence together with the Vbeta and Jbeta genes. To correct sorting error, sequences shared between sorted populations at a frequency ratio of 2:1 or less were removed; the rest were assigned to the higher population. Sequences were defined as donor-reactive when expanded at least 5-fold in CFSE-low cells versus unstimulated cells and present at a frequency of at least 0.01% in CFSE-low cells. Repertoire divergence was quantified by Jensen-Shannon divergence calculated from the top 100 TCRbeta sequences ranked by frequency. When a sample had multiple sequencing runs, each run was corrected for sorting error separately and the runs were then pooled. This is the immuneACCESS table as TCRdb keeps it, with only in-frame sequences that have V and J called. A part of the clones is gone; compared with another copy, unresolved V genes explain less than half, and the rest is unexplained. Clonal size and the V and J genes are those of that table, whereas D and trimming came from the DNA. For this sample there are about 18,000 clones; roughly 82% appear just once. 2% to 2.5% of the sample is in the top ten clones.

This clone showed up just once. The antigen it recognizes is unknown. One base away there is no much larger clone; base qualities are not given. Source material: Tregs from blood. The clonotype originates from a human donor in good health. Recombination joined TRBV5-6 with TRBJ1-4; there is no confident call for the D gene. The DNA reads TGTGCCAGCAGCTCAAGCAAGAAAAAACTGTTTTTT. This yields the protein CASSSSKKKLFF. The reference TRBV5-6 and TRBJ1-4 proteins fill in what lies around the CDR3, so the full variable domain reads DAGVTQSPTHLIKTRGQQVTLRCSPKSGHDTVSWYQQALGQGPQFIFQYYEEEERQRGNFPDRFSGHQFPNYSSELNVNALLLGDSALYLCASSSSKKKLFFGSGTQLSVL.